This T cell receptor (beta chain) is drawn from a study of T-cell reconstitution after alpha-beta-depleted transplantation in children. Whole-study results and caveats: Two months or so post-transplant, alpha-beta T cells reportedly derived from several hundred expanded graft clones.

V was clipped by 0 bases and J by 4 bases, with 19 bases between them. Germline CDR1 reads DFQATT; CDR2 reads SNEGSKA (reference sequence). The CDR3 has 16 amino acids. The TCRbeta library was prepared with unique molecular identifiers. TCRdb itself ran the PCR reads through MiXCR, one entry per CDR3 protein. The sample has about 290,000 distinct CDR3 sequences, over 9.5% seen once. This clonotype has ten or more counts. Its antigen remains unknown. This clonotype originated in a boy under two years old with acute myeloid leukemia, due to receive a stem cell transplant. This sample comprised PBMCs, obtained before TCRalphabeta/CD19-depleted stem cell transplant. The rearrangement links TRBV20-1 to TRBJ2-7, with D possibly being TRBD1 (5 bases). The CDR3 loop is CSARDSRGQLGYEQYF. In DNA, the CDR3 is TGCAGTGCTAGAGATAGTAGAGGACAATTAGGGTACGAGCAGTACTTC.